The 18 T cell receptor beta chains reported below all come from one sample, sequenced in a study of T-cell reconstitution after alpha-beta-depleted transplantation in children. TCRbeta library construction was performed incorporating unique molecular identifiers. TCRdb reprocessed the PCR reads with MiXCR, giving one entry per CDR3 protein. The data contain 400,000 to 500,000 distinct CDR3 sequences, 9.5% to 13% of them singletons. Sequenced here: PBMCs from the stem cell graft donor, sampled from the stem cell graft. These receptors were collected from a human donor who donated a stem cell graft to a child with acute myeloid leukemia.

The table lists this clonotype with a few counts. DNA for the CDR3: TGTGCCAGCAGCTTAGAGACTAGCGTAGCGTACGAGCAGTACTTC. It codes for CASSLETSVAYEQYF. The gene calls are TRBV7-2 and TRBJ2-7; TRBD2 matches 8 bases. Per germline, CDR1 SGHTA and CDR2 FQGNSA. The trim removed 1 base at V and 4 bases at J, leaving 6 bases unmatched. The CDR3 has 15 amino acids.

The rearrangement uses TRBV10-2 and TRBJ2-3, with 9 nucleotides matching TRBD2. The J segment lost 1 base and the V segment lost 6 bases, leaving 5 bases of the junction unmatched. The CDR3 runs 15 residues. Germline V gene lookup returns CDR1 WSHSY and CDR2 SAAADI. Here the CDR3 DNA reads TGCGCCAGCAGCCAATCTAGCGGGGGCACAGATACGCAGTATTTT. Encoded protein: CASSQSSGGTDTQYF.

This clonotype occurred a few times. V usage is TRBV4-3 and J usage is TRBJ2-1, with 13 bases that match TRBD2. The CDR3 has 17 amino acids. Germline V CDR1 and CDR2: LGHNA, YSLEER. The V and J ends lost 1 base and 2 bases, in that order; junction bases with no gene match: 2. The CDR3 DNA follows: TGCGCCAGCAGCCAAGGAACTAGCGGGAGGGCCTACAATGAGCAGTTCTTC. Amino acid sequence: CASSQGTSGRAYNEQFF.

The rearrangement links TRBV7-3 to TRBJ2-7, with a weak D call TRBD2 (6 bases). Germline V gene sequence: CDR1 SGHTA, CDR2 FQGTGA. V dropped 0 bases and J dropped 12 bases, with 6 bases sitting between them. This CDR3 contains 10 residues. CDR3 nucleotides: TGTGCCAGCAGCTTAACGCGGGGGTACGTC. Amino acid sequence: CASSLTRGYV.

This clonotype was counted only a few times. This chain connects TRBV14 to TRBJ2-5, with D perhaps matching TRBD2 (6 bases). The CDR3 contains 14 residues. Per the germline V gene, CDR1 is SGHDN and CDR2 is FVKESK. The germline V and J ends were trimmed by 5 bases and 0 bases, with 10 bases remaining between them. The CDR3 loop is CASSARDYQETQYF. In DNA, the CDR3 is TGTGCCAGCAGCGCCCGGGACTACCAAGAGACCCAGTACTTC.

This chain joins TRBV30 and TRBJ2-1, with D possibly TRBD2 on 6 matching bases. The CDR3 length is 15 residues. V was pared by 4 bases and J by 0 bases, with 13 bases between. The V gene's germline CDR1 is GTSNPN and CDR2 SVGIG (reference sequence). The CDR3 DNA reads as TGTGCCTGGATCCCGGGAGCCAGCTCCTACAATGAGCAGTTCTTC. It codes for CAWIPGASSYNEQFF.

This clonotype was picked up a small number of times. The chain has TRBV10-3 and TRBJ1-1; D gene uncertain. Trimming cost V 3 bases and J 1 base, with 12 bases left between them. The germline V gene has CDR1 ENHRY and CDR2 SYGVKD. The length of the CDR3 is 15 residues. This CDR3 is CAISDPRGTNTEAFF. CDR3 in DNA: TGTGCCATCAGTGACCCGCGGGGAACGAACACTGAAGCTTTCTTT.

The CDR3 DNA reads TGTGCCAGCAGCCAAGATACCCCAGGGAACACCGGGGAGCTGTTTTTT. This encodes CASSQDTPGNTGELFF. V is TRBV4-2 and J is TRBJ2-2; D unclear. V lost 0 bases, J lost 1 base, and 9 bases lay in between. The germline CDR1 and CDR2 sequences are LGHNA and YNFKEQ. The CDR3 contains 16 residues.

The sample holds a few counts of this clonotype. The rearrangement links TRBV12-3 or TRBV12-4 to TRBJ2-5; D may be TRBD1 or TRBD2 (6 bases each). This CDR3 spans 14 amino acids. V lost 6 bases and J lost 5, with 16 bases in between. CDR3 loop: CASSPWGALETQYF. The DNA of the CDR3 is TGTGCCAGCAGCCCTTGGGGGGCTTTGGAGACCCAGTACTTC.

This clonotype has at least ten counts. The conserved phenylalanine or tryptophan normally closing the CDR3 is absent here, so this likely arose from a read error. Because the CDR3's place on the DNA is in doubt, the DNA is left out and the CDR3 is given as listed by TCRdb. This chain joins TRBV10-3 and TRBJ1-6; the tabulated D call, TRBD1, remains unverified against the DNA. Per germline, CDR1 ENHRY and CDR2 SYGVKD. Inclusive of both ends, the CDR3 amounts to 11 amino acids. This CDR3 is CAISEPDRARL.

This clonotype has just a few counts. The rearrangement joins TRBV12-3 or TRBV12-4 to TRBJ2-7, with 9 bases matching TRBD1. The junction had 2 bases not matched to a gene; V was cut back by 2 bases and J by 3 bases. The CDR3 contains 14 residues. CDR3 bases: TGTGCCAGCAGTTTACAGGGACAGGGCTACGAGCAGTACTTC. As protein: CASSLQGQGYEQYF.

This clonotype occurred a few times. The chain recombines TRBV3-1 with TRBJ1-3, with D unclear. Germline CDR1 reads LGHDT; CDR2 reads YNNKEL (reference sequence). V was clipped by 3 bases and J by 2 bases, with 5 bases between them. CDR3 size: 13 residues. CDR3 bases: TGTGCCAGCAGCCATAGCACTGGAAACACCATATATTTT. It is translated as CASSHSTGNTIYF.

The sample holds a few counts of this clonotype. V gene TRBV6-6 combines with J gene TRBJ2-3, with 7 bases that match TRBD2. Unmatched junction bases numbered 2, after V lost 6 bases and J lost 8 bases. Per the germline V gene, CDR1 is MNHNY and CDR2 is SVGAGI (reference sequence). The CDR3 length is 11 residues. The CDR3 bases are TGTGCCAGCAGGGCTAGCGGTACGCAGTATTTT. Amino acids: CASRASGTQYF.

This clonotype was recorded at least ten times. This chain links TRBV29-1 with TRBJ2-5, with a tentative D call TRBD1 (6 bases). Germline-derived CDR1 and CDR2 are SQVTM and ANQGSEA. Between the trimmed V and J ends, which lost 2 bases and 2 bases, there was a span of 9 bases. The CDR3 contains 13 residues. The chain's CDR3 is CSVERTDQETQYF. For the CDR3, the DNA is TGCAGCGTTGAAAGGACAGATCAAGAGACCCAGTACTTC. Looking up the rest from reference TRBV29-1 and TRBJ2-5 gives the full variable domain: SAVISQKPSRDICQRGTSLTIQCQVDSQVTMMFWYRQQPGQSLTLIATANQGSEATYESGFVIDKFPISRPNLTFSTLTVSNMSPEDSSIYLCSVERTDQETQYFGPGTRLLVL.

This clonotype has a handful of counts. This sequence joins TRBV29-1 and TRBJ2-3; TRBD2 matches at 10 bases. Trimming removed 6 bases from V and 2 bases from J; junction bases left unmatched: 8. This CDR3 has 15 amino acids. From germline, CDR1 is SQVTM and CDR2 ANQGSEA. The CDR3 DNA follows: TGCAGCGTGGGGTGGCTAGCGGGGGCCACAGATACGCAGTATTTT. Translating gives CSVGWLAGATDTQYF.

This clonotype was counted only a few times. The chain is built from TRBV6-2 or TRBV6-3 and TRBJ2-2; D call uncertain. V lost 6 bases and J lost 5, with 7 bases in between. The V gene's germline CDR1 is MNHEY and CDR2 SVGEGT. The CDR3 runs 12 residues. The CDR3 region is CASRGITGELFF. In DNA, the CDR3 is TGTGCCAGCAGGGGTATAACCGGGGAGCTGTTTTTT.

The J gene is TRBJ2-4, the V gene TRBV5-1; TRBD2 matches at 8 bases. The germline gives CDR1 SGHRS, CDR2 YFSETQ. The CDR3 sequence is 18 residues long. Germline trimming cut 2 bases from V and 0 bases from J; bases unmatched to any gene: 10. CDR3 sequence reads: CASSFFGLAGVAKNIQYF. For the CDR3, the DNA is TGCGCCAGCAGCTTCTTCGGACTAGCAGGAGTAGCCAAAAACATTCAGTACTTC.

The sample holds many counts of this clonotype. The V and J genes are TRBV5-1 and TRBJ1-4; D is unclear. The CDR3 has 14 residues. Trimming removed 0 bases from V and 5 bases from J, with 8 bases in between. The germline V gene has CDR1 SGHRS and CDR2 YFSETQ. CDR3 residues: CASSLDGVNEKLFF. The CDR3, as DNA: TGCGCCAGCAGCTTGGATGGGGTGAATGAAAAACTGTTTTTT.